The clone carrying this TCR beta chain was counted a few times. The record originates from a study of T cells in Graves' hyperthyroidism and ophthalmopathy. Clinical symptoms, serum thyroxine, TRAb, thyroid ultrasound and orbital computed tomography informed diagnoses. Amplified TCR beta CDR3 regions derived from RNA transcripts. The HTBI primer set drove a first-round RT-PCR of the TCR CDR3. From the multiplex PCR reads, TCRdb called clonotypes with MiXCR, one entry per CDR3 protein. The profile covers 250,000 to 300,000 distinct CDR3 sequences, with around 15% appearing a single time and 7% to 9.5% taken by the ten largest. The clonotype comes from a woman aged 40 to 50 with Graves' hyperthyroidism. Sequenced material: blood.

This CDR3 is CATSRVLTRIEDTQYF. The CDR3 DNA reads TGTGCCACCAGCAGAGTATTGACTAGAATCGAAGATACGCAGTATTTT. The chain has TRBV15 and TRBJ2-3, with D possibly TRBD2 on 6 matching bases. Germline CDR1 and CDR2: LNHNV and YYDKDF (reference sequence). The CDR3 runs to 16 residues. Trimming took off 1 base at V and 5 bases at J, with 16 bases between the two ends.